One T cell receptor (beta chain) is described in this entry. Antigen unknown. This sample was taken from a study of T cell responses to AZD1222 COVID-19 vaccine. Study overall: Second-dose groups at about 4 or about 12 weeks were pooled.

Clones were sequenced by immunoSEQ multiplex PCR, and TCRdb holds only the in-frame ones, with some missing. The sample has about 92,000 clones; 90% to 95% are singletons. Study conclusions and caveats: Breadth and depth of Spike-specific TCRs rose after two AZD1222 doses.

Germline V gene lookup returns CDR1 MGHRA and CDR2 YSYEKL. CDR3 size: 15 residues. Trimming shortened V by 2 bases and J by 4 bases, and 13 bases separated the two germline ends. The specimen comprised peripheral blood, sampled on day 0 of AZD1222 vaccination. The receptor was isolated from an adult in good health. The chain couples TRBV4-1 to TRBJ2-3; no clear D. The CDR3 is CASSQPLTLADTQYF. Here the CDR3 DNA reads TGCGCCAGCAGCCAACCTCTCACTCTCGCAGATACGCAGTATTTT.